This is a list of T cell receptor beta chains from one sample in a study of T cell responses to AZD1222 COVID-19 vaccine. TCRdb keeps only in-frame clones here, not all; method: immunoSEQ multiplex PCR. This sample has more than 85,000 clones, with 88% found just once. The material sequenced was peripheral blood, taken 28 days after the second AZD1222 dose. All receptors come from an adult who received the AZD1222 COVID-19 vaccine. Both conserved end residues are trimmed from each CDR3.

J: TRBJ2-1; V: TRBV7-3; CDR3: ASSLISGYRNEQF
J: TRBJ1-2; V: TRBV2; CDR3: ASRRTGAGYGYT
J: TRBJ2-3; V: TRBV2; CDR3: ASRGRLEDTQY
J: TRBJ2-3; V: TRBV5-4; CDR3: ASSSGAKRSTDTQY
J: TRBJ2-2; V: TRBV4-1; CDR3: ASSQATGTANTGELF
J: TRBJ2-1; V: TRBV10-3; CDR3: AISGGRAGGSYEQF
J: TRBJ2-7; V: TRBV30; CDR3: AWSVTGPNEQY
J: TRBJ1-3; V: TRBV4-1; CDR3: ASSQDEPPGTGNTIY
J: TRBJ1-4; V: TRBV24-1; CDR3: ATSHRVSEKLF
J: TRBJ2-2; V: TRBV29-1; CDR3: SVRGQGPFANTGELF
J: TRBJ1-4; V: TRBV6-5; CDR3: ASLGSGQINEKLF
J: TRBJ2-3; V: TRBV6-5; CDR3: ASSSYDIGATDTQY
J: TRBJ2-2; V: TRBV5-4; CDR3: ASSSGVSNTGELF
J: TRBJ1-4; V: TRBV27; CDR3: ASRPGNFEKLF
J: TRBJ1-1; V: TRBV27; CDR3: ASSSRTLGNTEAF
J: TRBJ1-2; V: TRBV18; CDR3: ASSLAGGAQGYT
J: TRBJ2-1; V: TRBV27; CDR3: ASSLAGNEQF
J: TRBJ1-1; V: TRBV11-2; CDR3: ASSPWTPRNTEAF
J: TRBJ1-1; V: TRBV6-2/TRBV6-3; CDR3: ASSRRGHDV
J: TRBJ2-5; V: TRBV30; CDR3: AWCPGTGFRGETQY
J: TRBJ2-3; V: TRBV15; CDR3: ATSRLAASTDTQY
J: TRBJ2-1; V: TRBV19; CDR3: ASRQAYYNEQF
J: TRBJ1-2; V: TRBV5-8; CDR3: ASSARSGTGGYT
J: TRBJ2-5; V: TRBV5-1; CDR3: ASSFQETQY
J: TRBJ2-7; V: TRBV2; CDR3: ASRLQGRISHEQY
J: TRBJ1-2; V: TRBV7-2; CDR3: ASSSGQGGGYT
J: TRBJ2-3; V: TRBV11-3; CDR3: ASSPRGGQADTQY
J: TRBJ1-6; V: TRBV2; CDR3: ASRSQQGNSPLH
J: TRBJ2-5; V: TRBV5-1; CDR3: ASSSGFASGSGETQY
J: TRBJ2-3; V: TRBV7-2; CDR3: ASSVGTSVGSDTQY
J: TRBJ1-1; V: TRBV7-3; CDR3: ASSLGRTNTEAF
J: TRBJ1-1; V: TRBV6-6; CDR3: AIGSLDRNTEAF
J: TRBJ1-6; V: TRBV20-1; CDR3: SASFSGQKNSPLH
J: TRBJ1-6; V: TRBV9; CDR3: ASSPHPDSESPLH
J: TRBJ2-2; V: TRBV7-9; CDR3: ASSRDTGELF
J: TRBJ2-5; V: TRBV10-1; CDR3: ASSESQGLGETQY
J: TRBJ1-1; V: TRBV7-2; CDR3: ASSPEAGGTEAF
J: TRBJ1-2; V: TRBV6-5; CDR3: ASRQGRGYT
J: TRBJ1-6; V: TRBV28; CDR3: ASSAPRLSNSPLH
J: TRBJ1-4; V: TRBV19; CDR3: ASKDRGFIEKLF
J: TRBJ1-5; V: TRBV24-1; CDR3: ATSGGNQPQH
J: TRBJ1-2; V: TRBV20-1; CDR3: SASLGIGVEVYT
J: TRBJ2-7; V: TRBV27; CDR3: ASSFGRSYEQY
J: TRBJ1-6; V: TRBV3-1/TRBV3-2; CDR3: ASSHQGTGSPLH
J: TRBJ2-7; V: TRBV7-7; CDR3: ASSLASYPPGLAGLYTYEQY
J: TRBJ1-1; V: TRBV5-1; CDR3: ASRLTEMNTEAF
J: TRBJ1-6; V: TRBV7-3; CDR3: ASSLSASSPLH
J: TRBJ2-1; V: TRBV6-1; CDR3: ASSEYARGEQF
J: TRBJ2-5; V: TRBV5-4; CDR3: ASSPDRGRETQY
J: TRBJ2-3; V: TRBV21-1; CDR3: ASSKLRLAGPDTQY
J: TRBJ1-2; V: TRBV4-1; CDR3: ASSQVLRGGHSGYT
J: TRBJ2-3; V: TRBV19; CDR3: ASSIVWGSEVDTQY
J: TRBJ2-1; V: TRBV4-2; CDR3: ASSGRSGSEQF
J: TRBJ2-7; V: TRBV19; CDR3: ASSIRGGGTGFYEQY
J: TRBJ2-2; V: TRBV7-8; CDR3: ASSLATPWGGRANTGELF
J: TRBJ2-1; V: TRBV30; CDR3: AWTGGQTTIPYNEQF
J: TRBJ2-1; V: TRBV5-1; CDR3: ASSSNSGSSYNEQF
J: TRBJ2-1; V: TRBV3-1/TRBV3-2; CDR3: ASSQDPGLAVYNEQF